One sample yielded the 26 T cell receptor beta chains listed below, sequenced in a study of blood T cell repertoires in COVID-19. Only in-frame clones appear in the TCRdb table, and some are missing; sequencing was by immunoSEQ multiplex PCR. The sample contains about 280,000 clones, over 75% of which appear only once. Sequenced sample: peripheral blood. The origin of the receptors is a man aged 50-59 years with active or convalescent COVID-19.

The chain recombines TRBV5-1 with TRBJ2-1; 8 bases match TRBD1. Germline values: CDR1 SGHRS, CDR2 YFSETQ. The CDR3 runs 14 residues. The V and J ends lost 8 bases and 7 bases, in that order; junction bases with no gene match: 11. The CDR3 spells CARNRDRRTNEQFF. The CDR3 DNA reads TGCGCCAGAAACCGGGACAGGCGGACTAATGAGCAGTTCTTC.

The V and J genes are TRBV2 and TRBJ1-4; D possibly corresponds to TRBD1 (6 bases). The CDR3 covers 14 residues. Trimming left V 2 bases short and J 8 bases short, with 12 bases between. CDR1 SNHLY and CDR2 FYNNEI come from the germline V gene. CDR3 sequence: CASSENRAGEKLFF. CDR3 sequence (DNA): TGTGCCAGCAGTGAAAACAGGGCAGGCGAAAAACTGTTTTTT.

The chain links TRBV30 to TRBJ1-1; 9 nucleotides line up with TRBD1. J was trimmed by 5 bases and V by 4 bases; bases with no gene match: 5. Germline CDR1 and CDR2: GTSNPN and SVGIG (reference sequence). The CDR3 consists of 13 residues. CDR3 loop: CAWTTGGWTEAFF. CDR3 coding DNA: TGTGCCTGGACGACAGGGGGTTGGACTGAAGCTTTCTTT.

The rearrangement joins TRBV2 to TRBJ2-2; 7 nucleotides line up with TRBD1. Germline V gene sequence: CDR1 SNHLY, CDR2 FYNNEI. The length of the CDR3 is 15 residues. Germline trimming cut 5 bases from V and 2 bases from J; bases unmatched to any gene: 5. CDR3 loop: CASSPDRVNTGELFF. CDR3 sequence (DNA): TGTGCCAGCAGTCCAGACAGGGTCAACACCGGGGAGCTGTTTTTT.

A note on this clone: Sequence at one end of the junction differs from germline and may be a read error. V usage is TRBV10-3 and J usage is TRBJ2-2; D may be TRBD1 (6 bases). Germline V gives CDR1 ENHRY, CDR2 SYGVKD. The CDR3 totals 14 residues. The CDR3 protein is CAISERDTAWELFF. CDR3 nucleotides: TGTGCCATCAGTGAACGGGACACGGCGTGGGAACTGTTTTTT.

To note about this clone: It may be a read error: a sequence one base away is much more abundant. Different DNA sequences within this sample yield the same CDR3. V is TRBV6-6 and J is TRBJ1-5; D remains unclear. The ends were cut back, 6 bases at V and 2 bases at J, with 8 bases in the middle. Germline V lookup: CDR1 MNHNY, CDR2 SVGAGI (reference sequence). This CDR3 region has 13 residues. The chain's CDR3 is CASSPGGNQPQHF. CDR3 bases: TGTGCCAGCAGCCCCGGGGGCAATCAGCCCCAGCATTTT.

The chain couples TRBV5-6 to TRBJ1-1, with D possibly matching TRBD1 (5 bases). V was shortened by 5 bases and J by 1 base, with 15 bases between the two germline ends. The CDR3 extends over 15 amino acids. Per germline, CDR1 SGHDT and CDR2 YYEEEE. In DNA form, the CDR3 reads TGTGCCAGCAGGCTCTTATTAGGGGCGAACACTGAAGCTTTCTTT. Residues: CASRLLLGANTEAFF.

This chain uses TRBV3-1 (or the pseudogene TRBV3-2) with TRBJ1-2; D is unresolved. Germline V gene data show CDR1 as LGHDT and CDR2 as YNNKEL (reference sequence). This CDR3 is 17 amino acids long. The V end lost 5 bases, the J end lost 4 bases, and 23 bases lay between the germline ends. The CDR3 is CASSGFYTQTRVYGYTF. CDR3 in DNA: TGTGCCAGCAGCGGTTTCTACACCCAGACTCGGGTCTATGGCTACACCTTC.

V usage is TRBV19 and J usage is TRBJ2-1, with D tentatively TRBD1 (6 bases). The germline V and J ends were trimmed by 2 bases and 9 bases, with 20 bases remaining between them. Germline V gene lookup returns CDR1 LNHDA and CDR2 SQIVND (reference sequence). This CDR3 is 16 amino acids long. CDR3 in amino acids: CASSILTGASGGEQFF. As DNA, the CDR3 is TGTGCCAGTAGTATATTGACAGGAGCTTCTGGGGGTGAGCAGTTCTTC.

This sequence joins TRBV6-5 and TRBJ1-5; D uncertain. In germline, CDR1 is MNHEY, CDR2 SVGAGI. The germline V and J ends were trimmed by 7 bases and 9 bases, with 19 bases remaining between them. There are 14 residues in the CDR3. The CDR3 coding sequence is TGTGCCAGCACCGAGTCAGACGGTCGAGGGCCCCAGCATTTT. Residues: CASTESDGRGPQHF.

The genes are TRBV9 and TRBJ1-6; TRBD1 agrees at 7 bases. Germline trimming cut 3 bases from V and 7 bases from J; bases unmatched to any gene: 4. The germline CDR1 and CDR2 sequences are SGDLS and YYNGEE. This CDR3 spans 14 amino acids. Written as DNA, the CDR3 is TGTGCCAGCAGCGGACAGGGTCGGAATTCACCCCTCCACTTT. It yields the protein CASSGQGRNSPLHF. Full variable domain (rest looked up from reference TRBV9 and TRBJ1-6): DSGVTQTPKHLITATGQRVTLRCSPRSGDLSVYWYQQSLDQGLQFLIQYYNGEERAKGNILERFSAQQFPDLHSELNLSSLELGDSALYFCASSGQGRNSPLHFGNGTRLTVT.

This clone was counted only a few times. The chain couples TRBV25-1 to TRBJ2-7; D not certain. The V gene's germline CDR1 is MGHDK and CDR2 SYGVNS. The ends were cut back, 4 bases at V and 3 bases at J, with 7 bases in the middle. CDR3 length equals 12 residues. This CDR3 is CASSADFYEQYF. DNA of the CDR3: TGTGCCAGCAGTGCCGACTTCTACGAGCAGTACTTC.

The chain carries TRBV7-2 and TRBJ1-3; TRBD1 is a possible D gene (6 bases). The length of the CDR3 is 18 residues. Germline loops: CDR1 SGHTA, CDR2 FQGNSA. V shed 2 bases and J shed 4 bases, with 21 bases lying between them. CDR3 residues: CASSLIGRGPRGGNTIYF. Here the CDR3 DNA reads TGTGCCAGCAGCTTAATAGGGCGGGGGCCTCGAGGAGGAAACACCATATATTTT.

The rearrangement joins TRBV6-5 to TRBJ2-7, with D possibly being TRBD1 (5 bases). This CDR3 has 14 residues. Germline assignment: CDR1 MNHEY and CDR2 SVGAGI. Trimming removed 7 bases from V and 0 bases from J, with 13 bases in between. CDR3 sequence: CASKGSVPSYEQYF. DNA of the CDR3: TGTGCCAGCAAGGGGTCAGTCCCCTCCTACGAGCAGTACTTC.

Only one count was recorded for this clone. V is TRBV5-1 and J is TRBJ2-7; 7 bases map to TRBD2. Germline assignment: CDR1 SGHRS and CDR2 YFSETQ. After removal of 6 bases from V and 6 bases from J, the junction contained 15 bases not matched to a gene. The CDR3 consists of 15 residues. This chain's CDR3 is CASNMRSAGEGEQYF. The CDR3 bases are TGCGCCAGCAATATGAGGTCTGCGGGAGAAGGCGAGCAGTACTTC.

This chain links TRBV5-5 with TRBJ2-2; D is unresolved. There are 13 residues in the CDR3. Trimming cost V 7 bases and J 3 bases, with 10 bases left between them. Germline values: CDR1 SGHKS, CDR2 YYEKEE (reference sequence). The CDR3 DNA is TGTGCCAGCGCGCCGACTGACACCGGGGAGCTGTTTTTT. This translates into CASAPTDTGELFF.

CDR3 DNA sequence: TGTGCCAGCAGCGTAGGATCAAGCGCAGGGCTCTCCTACAATGAGCAGTTCTTC. Translating gives CASSVGSSAGLSYNEQFF. The rearrangement joins TRBV9 to TRBJ2-1; D may be TRBD1 (5 bases). This CDR3 has 18 amino acids. V lost 0 bases and J 0 bases, leaving 16 bases between the germline ends. Germline V lookup: CDR1 SGDLS, CDR2 YYNGEE. Based on the CDR3 plus reference TRBV9 and TRBJ2-1, the full variable domain is DSGVTQTPKHLITATGQRVTLRCSPRSGDLSVYWYQQSLDQGLQFLIQYYNGEERAKGNILERFSAQQFPDLHSELNLSSLELGDSALYFCASSVGSSAGLSYNEQFFGPGTRLTVL.

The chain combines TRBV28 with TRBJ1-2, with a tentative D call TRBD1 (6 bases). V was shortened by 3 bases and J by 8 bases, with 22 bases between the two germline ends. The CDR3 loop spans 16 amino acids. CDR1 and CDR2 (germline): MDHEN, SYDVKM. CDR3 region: CASSLSRDNSLGGYTF. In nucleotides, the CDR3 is TGTGCCAGCAGTTTGAGCAGGGACAACTCCCTCGGGGGCTACACCTTC.

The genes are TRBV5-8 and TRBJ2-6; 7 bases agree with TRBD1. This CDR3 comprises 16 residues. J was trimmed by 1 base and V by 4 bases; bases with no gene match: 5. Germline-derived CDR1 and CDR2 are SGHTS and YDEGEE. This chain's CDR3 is CASSQDRQSGANVLTF. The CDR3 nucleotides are TGTGCCAGCAGCCAGGACAGGCAATCTGGGGCCAACGTCCTGACTTTC.

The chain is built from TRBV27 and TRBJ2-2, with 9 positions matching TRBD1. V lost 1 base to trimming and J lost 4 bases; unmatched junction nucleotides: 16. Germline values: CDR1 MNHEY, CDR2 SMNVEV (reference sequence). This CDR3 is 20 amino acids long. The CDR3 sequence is CASSLFAMGGRQGGTGELFF. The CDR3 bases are TGTGCCAGCAGTTTATTCGCCATGGGCGGGAGACAGGGGGGCACCGGGGAGCTGTTTTTT.

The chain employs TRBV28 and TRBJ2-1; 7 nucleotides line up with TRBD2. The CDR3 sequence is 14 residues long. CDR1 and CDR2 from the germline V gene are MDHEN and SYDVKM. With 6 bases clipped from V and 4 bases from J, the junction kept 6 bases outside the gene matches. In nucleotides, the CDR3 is TGTGCCAGCAGCCCTCATAGCGGGTACAATGAGCAGTTCTTC. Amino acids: CASSPHSGYNEQFF.

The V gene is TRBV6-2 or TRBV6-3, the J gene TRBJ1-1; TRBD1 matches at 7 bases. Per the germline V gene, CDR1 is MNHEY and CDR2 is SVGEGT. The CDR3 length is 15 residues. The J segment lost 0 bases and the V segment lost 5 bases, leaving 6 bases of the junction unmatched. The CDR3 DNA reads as TGTGCCAGCAGTCGACAGGGCGCCTTGAACACTGAAGCTTTCTTT. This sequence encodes CASSRQGALNTEAFF.

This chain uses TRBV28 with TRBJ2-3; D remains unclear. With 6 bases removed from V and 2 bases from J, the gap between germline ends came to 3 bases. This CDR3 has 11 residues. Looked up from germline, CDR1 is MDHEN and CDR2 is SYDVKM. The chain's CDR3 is CASSYTDTQYF. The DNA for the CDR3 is TGTGCCAGCAGCTACACAGATACGCAGTATTTT.

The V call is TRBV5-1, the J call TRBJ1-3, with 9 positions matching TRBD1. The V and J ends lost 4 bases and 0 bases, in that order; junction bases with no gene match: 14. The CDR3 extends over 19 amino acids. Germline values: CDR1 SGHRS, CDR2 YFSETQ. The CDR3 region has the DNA TGCGCCAGCAGCCCCCTTCTCGGGACAGGGACCGGCTCTGGAAACACCATATATTTT. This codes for CASSPLLGTGTGSGNTIYF.

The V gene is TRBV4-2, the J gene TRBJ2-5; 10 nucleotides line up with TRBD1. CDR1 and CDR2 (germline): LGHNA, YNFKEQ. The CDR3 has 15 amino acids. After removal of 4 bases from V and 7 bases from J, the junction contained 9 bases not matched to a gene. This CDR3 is CASSPLGGQGGTQYF. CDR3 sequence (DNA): TGTGCCAGCAGCCCGCTGGGTGGACAGGGGGGGACCCAGTACTTC.

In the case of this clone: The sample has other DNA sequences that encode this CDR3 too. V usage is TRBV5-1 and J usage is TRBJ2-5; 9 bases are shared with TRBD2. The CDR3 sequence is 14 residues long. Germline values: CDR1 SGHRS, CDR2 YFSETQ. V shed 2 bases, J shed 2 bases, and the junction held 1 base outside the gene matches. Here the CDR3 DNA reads TGCGCCAGCAGCTTAGCGGGGGGACAAGAGACCCAGTACTTC. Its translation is CASSLAGGQETQYF.